This T cell receptor beta chain was sequenced during a study of blood T cells in healthy people across ages. Study-wide results and caveats: Donor CMV status, an unknown factor, possibly confounded changes in expanded clonotypes. From one million sequenced T cells, diversity estimates were lower bounds. Among T cells, TCR beta diversity per million cells dropped roughly linearly as age rose.

The donors, healthy Caucasians from Russia, were aged 6 to 90. Primers used in a second PCR of about 6 to 11 cycles were a sample-barcoded 5' primer and a J-beta primer mix. MiXCR, run by TCRdb on the 5' RACE reads, gives a single entry per CDR3 protein. The table includes fewer than 700,000 distinct CDR3 sequences, less than 45% detected once. The CDR3 loop spans 15 amino acids. The ends lost 2 bases at V and 9 bases at J; junction bases unmatched: 7. Germline loops: CDR1 MGHRA, CDR2 YSYEKL. A few counts support this clonotype. Its antigen is unknown. The V call is TRBV4-1, the J call TRBJ1-6; 7 bases fit TRBD1. The sequenced sample consisted of blood. This clonotype originated in a man older than 75 in good health. CDR3 bases: TGCGCCAGCAGCCAAACTCAGGGGGTGAGTTCACCCCTCCACTTT. Translated: CASSQTQGVSSPLHF.